Presented here are 10 T cell receptor beta chains from one specimen sequenced in a study of T cell repertoires in ileal Crohn's disease. This table comes from immunoSEQ multiplex PCR, and its TCRdb copy is limited to in-frame clones, with some not included. The sample has roughly 16,000 clones, 92% seen once. Described time point: inflamed ileum from the surgical specimen. Specimen: ileal tissue. These receptors originate from an adult with Crohn's disease.

This clone occurred a few times. The chain uses TRBV28 and TRBJ1-6; D is undetermined. The CDR3 is made up of 14 amino acids. V lost 5 bases, J lost 10 bases, and 15 bases lay in between. Germline CDR1 MDHEN, CDR2 SYDVKM. The CDR3 region is CASSLDEEVSPLHF. The DNA for the CDR3 is TGTGCCAGCAGTCTTGACGAGGAGGTCTCACCCCTCCACTTT.

The chain uses TRBV5-1 and TRBJ2-2; D call uncertain. V was clipped by 0 bases and J by 1 base, with 7 bases between them. Germline V gene lookup returns CDR1 SGHRS and CDR2 YFSETQ. This CDR3 spans 15 amino acids. CDR3 sequence (DNA): TGCGCCAGCAGCTTGGGCAGACAGAACACCGGGGAGCTGTTTTTT. Its translation is CASSLGRQNTGELFF.

The chain uses TRBV5-1 and TRBJ2-7, with D tentatively TRBD1 (6 bases). Trimming shortened V by 4 bases and J by 0 bases, and 14 bases separated the two germline ends. From germline, CDR1 is SGHRS and CDR2 YFSETQ. This CDR3 contains 15 residues. The CDR3 reads CASSGDTTFSYEQYF. The CDR3 DNA is TGCGCCAGCAGCGGGGACACAACATTCTCCTACGAGCAGTACTTC.

In its sample, this clone was seen once. The rearrangement joins TRBV6-1 to TRBJ1-5, with D perhaps TRBD1 (6 bases). Trimming removed 7 bases from V and 7 bases from J, with 17 bases in between. The CDR3 has 14 residues. Germline lookup yields CDR1 MNHNS and CDR2 SASEGT. CDR3 bases: TGTGCCAGCACTCGGAGGGGGGAGGAGCAGCCCCAGCATTTT. Translating it yields CASTRRGEEQPQHF.

This clone was picked up a small number of times. The CDR3 sequence is CASSRGGSSYEQYF. The DNA of the CDR3 is TGTGCCAGCAGTCGCGGGGGGTCTTCCTACGAGCAGTACTTC. This rearrangement joins TRBV27 to TRBJ2-7; 8 nucleotides line up with TRBD2. V lost 5 bases to trimming and J lost 1 base; unmatched junction nucleotides: 4. This CDR3 region has 14 residues. The germline CDR1 and CDR2 sequences are MNHEY and SMNVEV (reference sequence).

Only one count was recorded for this clone. This rearrangement joins TRBV28 to TRBJ2-3; 11 nucleotides align to TRBD2. The CDR3 extends over 14 amino acids. V lost 6 bases and J lost 7; bases outside the gene matches: 6. Germline-derived CDR1 and CDR2 are MDHEN and SYDVKM. The CDR3 sequence is CASRDSGGGNTQYF. In DNA form, the CDR3 reads TGTGCCAGCAGAGATAGCGGGGGGGGGAATACGCAGTATTTT.

This clone was seen a handful of times. The J gene is TRBJ1-4, the V gene TRBV11-2; no clear D. Germline V lookup: CDR1 SGHAT, CDR2 FQNNGV. CDR3 length: 13 amino acids. Trimming took off 0 bases at V and 13 bases at J, with 12 bases between the two ends. The chain's CDR3 is CASSLEPAGLLFF. CDR3 sequence (DNA): TGTGCCAGCAGCTTAGAACCCGCGGGGTTACTGTTTTTT.

The chain joins TRBV5-1 to TRBJ2-7; D possibly corresponds to TRBD1 (5 bases). Trimming pared 3 bases from V and 3 bases from J, leaving 13 bases between. Per germline, CDR1 SGHRS and CDR2 YFSETQ. The CDR3 runs 14 residues. The CDR3 reads CASSSQGRDYEQYF. The DNA of the CDR3 is TGCGCCAGCAGCTCGCAGGGTAGGGACTACGAGCAGTACTTC.

The V call is TRBV10-2, the J call TRBJ2-3; TRBD2 aligns across 8 bases. The CDR3 is 14 residues long. The germline V gene has CDR1 WSHSY and CDR2 SAAADI. The ends lost 7 bases at V and 7 bases at J; junction bases unmatched: 10. The CDR3 protein is CASIGGGSGNTQYF. The CDR3 DNA follows: TGCGCCAGCATCGGGGGGGGCAGTGGAAATACGCAGTATTTT.

The rearrangement joins TRBV5-1 to TRBJ1-2; D not resolved. The CDR3 is 15 amino acids. The germline V gene has CDR1 SGHRS and CDR2 YFSETQ. The V end lost 0 bases, the J end lost 1 base, and 10 bases lay between the germline ends. CDR3 bases: TGCGCCAGCAGCTTGGTACCGGACCTTAACTATGGCTACACCTTC. Protein sequence: CASSLVPDLNYGYTF.